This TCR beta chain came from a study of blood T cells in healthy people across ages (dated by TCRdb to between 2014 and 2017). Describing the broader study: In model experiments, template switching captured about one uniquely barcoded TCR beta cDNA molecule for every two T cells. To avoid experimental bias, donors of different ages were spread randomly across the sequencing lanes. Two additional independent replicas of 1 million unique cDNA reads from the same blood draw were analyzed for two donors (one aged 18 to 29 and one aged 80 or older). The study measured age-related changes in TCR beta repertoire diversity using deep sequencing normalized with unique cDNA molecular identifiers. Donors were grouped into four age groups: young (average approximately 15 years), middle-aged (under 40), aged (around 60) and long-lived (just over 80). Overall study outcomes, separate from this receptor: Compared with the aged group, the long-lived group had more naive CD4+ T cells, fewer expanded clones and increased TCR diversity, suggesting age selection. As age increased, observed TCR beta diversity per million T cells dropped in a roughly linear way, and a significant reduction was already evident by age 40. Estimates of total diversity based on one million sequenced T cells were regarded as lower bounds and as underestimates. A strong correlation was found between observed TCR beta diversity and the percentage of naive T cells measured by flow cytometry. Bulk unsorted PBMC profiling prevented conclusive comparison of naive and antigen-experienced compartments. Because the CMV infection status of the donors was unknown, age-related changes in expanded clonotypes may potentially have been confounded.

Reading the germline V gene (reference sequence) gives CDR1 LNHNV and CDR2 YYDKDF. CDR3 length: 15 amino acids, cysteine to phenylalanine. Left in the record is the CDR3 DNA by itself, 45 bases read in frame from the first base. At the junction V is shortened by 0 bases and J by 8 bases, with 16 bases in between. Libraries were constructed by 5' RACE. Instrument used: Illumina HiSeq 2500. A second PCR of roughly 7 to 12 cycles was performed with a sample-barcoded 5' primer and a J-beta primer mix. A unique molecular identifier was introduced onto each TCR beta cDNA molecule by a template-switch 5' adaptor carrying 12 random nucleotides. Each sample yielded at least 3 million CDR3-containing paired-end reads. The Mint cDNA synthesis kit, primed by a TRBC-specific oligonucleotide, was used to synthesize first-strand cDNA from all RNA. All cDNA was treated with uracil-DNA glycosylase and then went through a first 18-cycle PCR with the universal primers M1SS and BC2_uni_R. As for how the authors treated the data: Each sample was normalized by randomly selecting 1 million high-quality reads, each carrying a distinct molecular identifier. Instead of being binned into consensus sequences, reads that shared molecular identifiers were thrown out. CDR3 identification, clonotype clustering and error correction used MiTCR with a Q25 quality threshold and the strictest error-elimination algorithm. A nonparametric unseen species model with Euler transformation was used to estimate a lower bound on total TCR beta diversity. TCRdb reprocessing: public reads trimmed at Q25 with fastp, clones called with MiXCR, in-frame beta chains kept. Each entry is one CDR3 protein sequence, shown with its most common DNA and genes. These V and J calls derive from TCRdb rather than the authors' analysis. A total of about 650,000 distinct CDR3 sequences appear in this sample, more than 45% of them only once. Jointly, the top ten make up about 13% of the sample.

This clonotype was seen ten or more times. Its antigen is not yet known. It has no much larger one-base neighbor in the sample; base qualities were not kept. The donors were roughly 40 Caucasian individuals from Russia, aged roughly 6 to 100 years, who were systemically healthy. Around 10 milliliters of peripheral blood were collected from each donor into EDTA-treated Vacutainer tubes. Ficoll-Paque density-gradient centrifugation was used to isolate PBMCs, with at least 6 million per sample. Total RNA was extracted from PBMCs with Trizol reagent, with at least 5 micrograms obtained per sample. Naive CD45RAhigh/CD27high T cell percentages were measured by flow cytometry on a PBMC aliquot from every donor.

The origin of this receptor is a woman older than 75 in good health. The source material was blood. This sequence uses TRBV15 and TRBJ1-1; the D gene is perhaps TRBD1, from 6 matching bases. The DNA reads TGTGCCACCAGCAGAGATGGGGGGCTTAGACAAGAAGCTTTCTTT. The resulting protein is CATSRDGGLRQEAFF. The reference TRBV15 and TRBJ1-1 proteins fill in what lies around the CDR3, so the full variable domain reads DAMVIQNPRYQVTQFGKPVTLSCSQTLNHNVMYWYQQKSSQAPKLLFHYYDKDFNNEADTPDNFQSRRPNTSFCFLDIRSPGLGDTAMYLCATSRDGGLRQEAFFGQGTRLTVV.